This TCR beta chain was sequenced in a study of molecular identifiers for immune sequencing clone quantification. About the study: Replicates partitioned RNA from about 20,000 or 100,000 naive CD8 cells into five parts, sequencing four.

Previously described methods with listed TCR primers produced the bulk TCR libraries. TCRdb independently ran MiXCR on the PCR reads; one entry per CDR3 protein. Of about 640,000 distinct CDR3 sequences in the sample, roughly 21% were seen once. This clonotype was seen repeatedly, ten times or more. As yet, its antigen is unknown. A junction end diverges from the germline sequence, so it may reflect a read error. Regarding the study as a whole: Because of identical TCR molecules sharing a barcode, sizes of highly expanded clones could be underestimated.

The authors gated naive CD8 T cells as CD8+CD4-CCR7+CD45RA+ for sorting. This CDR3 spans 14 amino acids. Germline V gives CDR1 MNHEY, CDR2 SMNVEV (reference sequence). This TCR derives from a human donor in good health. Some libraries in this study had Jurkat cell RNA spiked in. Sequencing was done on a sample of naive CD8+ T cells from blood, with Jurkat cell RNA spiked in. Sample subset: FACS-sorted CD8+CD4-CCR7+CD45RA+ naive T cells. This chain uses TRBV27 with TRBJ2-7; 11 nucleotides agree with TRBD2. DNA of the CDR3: TGCGCCAGCAGCTGGACTAGCGGGTCCTACGAGCAGTACTTC. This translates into CASSWTSGSYEQYF.